This T cell receptor (beta chain) was identified in a study of Ad26.COV2.S vaccination and SARS-CoV-2 variants. General study results and limits: Analytic work on TCR breadth and depth might have understated the full extent of total T cell responses. Post-vaccination breadth of spike-specific CD8+ and CD4+ T cell responses was reportedly substantial.

Points on this clone: Its antigen is not known.

V was trimmed by 5 bases and J by 4 bases, leaving 11 bases between them. The CDR3 consists of 13 residues. The germline CDR1 and CDR2 sequences are MNHEY and SMNVEV (reference sequence). Profiling relied on immunoSEQ multiplex PCR, and the TCRdb table lists in-frame clones only, not all of them. This table has over 130,000 clones, roughly 89% appearing once. The material sequenced was peripheral blood, taken after recovery from COVID-19. The chain employs TRBV27 and TRBJ1-2, with a tentative D call TRBD1 (6 bases). The TCR was taken from a human donor who had recovered from COVID-19. The CDR3 DNA is TGTGCCAGCAGTATGGGGGCCTTCTATGGCTACACCTTC. Amino acids: CASSMGAFYGYTF.